Listed below are T cell receptor beta chains from one sample, sequenced in a study of cytomegalovirus exposure and HLA in healthy donors. Only in-frame clones appear in the TCRdb table, and some are missing; sequencing was by immunoSEQ multiplex PCR. This table holds approximately 190,000 clones, over 70% found once. The sample consisted of PBMCs. These receptors were taken from a man aged 40-50 years in good health and CMV-seropositive. Both conserved end residues are trimmed from each CDR3.

v_call: TRBV15; j_call: TRBJ2-7; cdr3_aa: ATRGRSYYYEQY
v_call: TRBV6-1; j_call: TRBJ2-7; cdr3_aa: ASSKRTYPSYEQY
v_call: TRBV9; j_call: TRBJ2-1; cdr3_aa: ASSVAGLAYNEQF
v_call: TRBV7-8; j_call: TRBJ2-4; cdr3_aa: ASSLALAGALFNIQY
v_call: TRBV5-4; j_call: TRBJ2-3; cdr3_aa: ASSTGQGRGTDTQY
v_call: TRBV27; j_call: TRBJ1-5; cdr3_aa: ASSLSRDSNQPQH
v_call: TRBV29-1; j_call: TRBJ1-3; cdr3_aa: SVETQGSDTIY
v_call: TRBV19; j_call: TRBJ2-4; cdr3_aa: ASSSPSTGSGNIQY
v_call: TRBV6-5; j_call: TRBJ1-1; cdr3_aa: ASSSHLTEAF
v_call: TRBV2; j_call: TRBJ2-4; cdr3_aa: ASMWGLRNSQY
v_call: TRBV5-6; j_call: TRBJ1-1; cdr3_aa: ASRRQVNTEAF
v_call: TRBV28; j_call: TRBJ2-2; cdr3_aa: ASTRGGRMGTGELF
v_call: TRBV25-1; j_call: TRBJ1-5; cdr3_aa: ASSEQGQPQH
v_call: TRBV29-1; j_call: TRBJ2-1; cdr3_aa: SVEGWTSGGSSYNEQF
v_call: TRBV10-3; j_call: TRBJ2-7; cdr3_aa: AISDRSSYEQY
v_call: TRBV28; j_call: TRBJ1-2; cdr3_aa: ASESPGVEYGYT
v_call: TRBV30; j_call: TRBJ1-2; cdr3_aa: ACFRTEYGYT
v_call: TRBV27; j_call: TRBJ2-7; cdr3_aa: AVAGGGAYEQY
v_call: TRBV6-6; j_call: TRBJ1-5; cdr3_aa: ASGTADQPQH
v_call: TRBV30; j_call: TRBJ2-1; cdr3_aa: AWSVLESDGYNEQF
v_call: TRBV28; j_call: TRBJ2-3; cdr3_aa: AILQPGTSGTDTQY
v_call: TRBV13; j_call: TRBJ2-7; cdr3_aa: ASSPQGGVGEQY
v_call: TRBV2; j_call: TRBJ2-1; cdr3_aa: ASARGRDNEQF
v_call: TRBV6-1; j_call: TRBJ1-1; cdr3_aa: ASSSDRGRSEAF
v_call: TRBV19; j_call: TRBJ1-1; cdr3_aa: ASSIWGQGWETEAF
v_call: TRBV28; j_call: TRBJ1-1; cdr3_aa: ASTTPMNTEAF
v_call: TRBV27; j_call: TRBJ1-5; cdr3_aa: ASSLIVPDRGNYSNQPQH
v_call: TRBV10-3; j_call: TRBJ2-7; cdr3_aa: AIRTAGLEQY
v_call: TRBV6-5; j_call: TRBJ2-7; cdr3_aa: ASRRQGQASYEQY
v_call: TRBV2; j_call: TRBJ2-2; cdr3_aa: ASNSGKNTGELF
v_call: TRBV28; j_call: TRBJ1-4; cdr3_aa: ASSLGQEGEKLF
v_call: TRBV2; j_call: .; cdr3_aa: ASRGDSYEQY
v_call: TRBV5-1; j_call: TRBJ2-1; cdr3_aa: ASSLDGSSYNEQF
v_call: TRBV30; j_call: TRBJ1-5; cdr3_aa: AWSTAYSNQPQH
v_call: TRBV13; j_call: TRBJ1-1; cdr3_aa: ASSLSYRVTAEAF
v_call: TRBV7-9; j_call: TRBJ2-3; cdr3_aa: ASSSATSSDTQY
v_call: TRBV5-6; j_call: TRBJ1-2; cdr3_aa: ASSFKNPTGGYT
v_call: TRBV4-1; j_call: TRBJ2-5; cdr3_aa: ASSQDGQGMWETQY
v_call: TRBV7-8; j_call: TRBJ2-1; cdr3_aa: ASSSLRVSVMGNEQF
v_call: TRBV5-1; j_call: TRBJ1-1; cdr3_aa: ASSSDWNTEAF
v_call: TRBV2; j_call: TRBJ2-5; cdr3_aa: ASSRDRETQY
v_call: TRBV10-3; j_call: TRBJ1-2; cdr3_aa: AISTGGSGGYT
v_call: TRBV6-5; j_call: TRBJ1-5; cdr3_aa: ASSSNPAGVNQPQH
v_call: TRBV19; j_call: TRBJ2-1; cdr3_aa: ASSIDMGLASEQF
v_call: TRBV2; j_call: TRBJ2-2; cdr3_aa: ASRREGRGRGNTGELF
v_call: TRBV11-2; j_call: TRBJ1-5; cdr3_aa: ASSVGTVHNQPQH
v_call: TRBV18; j_call: TRBJ2-1; cdr3_aa: ASSPPTRAGDHNEQF
v_call: TRBV29-1; j_call: TRBJ2-1; cdr3_aa: SARVHGGPSYNEQF